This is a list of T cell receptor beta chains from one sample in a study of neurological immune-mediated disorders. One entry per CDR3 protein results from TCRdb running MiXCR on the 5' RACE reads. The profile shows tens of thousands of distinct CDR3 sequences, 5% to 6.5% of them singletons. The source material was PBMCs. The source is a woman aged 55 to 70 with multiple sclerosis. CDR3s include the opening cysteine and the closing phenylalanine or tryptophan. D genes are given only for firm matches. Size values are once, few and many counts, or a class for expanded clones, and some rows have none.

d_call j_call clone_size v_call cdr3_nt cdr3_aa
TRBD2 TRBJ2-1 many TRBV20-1 TGCAGTGCTAGAGAAGGAGCGGGGGTCTACAATGAGCAGTTCTTC CSAREGAGVYNEQFF
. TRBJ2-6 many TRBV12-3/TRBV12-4 TGTGCCAGCAGTTTGGCGGGGGGGGCCAACGTCCTGACTTTC CASSLAGGANVLTF
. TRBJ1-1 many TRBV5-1 TGCGCCAGCAGCAAGGACATTCCGATCACTGAAGCTTTCTTT CASSKDIPITEAFF
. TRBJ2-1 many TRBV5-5 TGTGCCAGCAGCTTGGGGCAGGGTGGCTCCTACAATGAGCAGTTCTTC CASSLGQGGSYNEQFF
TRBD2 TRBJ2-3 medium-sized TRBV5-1 TGCGCCAGCAGCCTGGGACTAGCGGCTAGCACAGATACGCAGTATTTT CASSLGLAASTDTQYF
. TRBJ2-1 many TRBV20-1 TGCAGCCAGACCAGCAGGGGAAGAGTTTACAATGAGCAGTTCTTC CSQTSRGRVYNEQFF
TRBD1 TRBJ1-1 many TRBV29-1 TGCAGCGTACATATTACAGGGGGGAACACTGAAGCTTTCTTT CSVHITGGNTEAFF
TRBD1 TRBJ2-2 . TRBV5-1 TGCGCCAGCCCCTCGGGACAGGGCGGCGGGGAGCTGTTTTTT CASPSGQGGGELFF
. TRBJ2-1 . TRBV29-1 TGCAGCGTTGCTCGGGGGCAGGGGGATACGCAGTTCTTC CSVARGQGDTQFF
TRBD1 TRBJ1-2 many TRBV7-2 TGTGCCAGCAGCTCAAAGGGGGCGTTGGGCTACACCTTC CASSSKGALGYTF
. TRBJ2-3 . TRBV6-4 TGTGCCAGCAGCCCTTGGGGGAGTGGTACAGATACGCAGTATTTT CASSPWGSGTDTQYF
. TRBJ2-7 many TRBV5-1 TGCGCCAGCAGCTGGGCGGATAGCTCCTACGAGCAGTACTTC CASSWADSSYEQYF
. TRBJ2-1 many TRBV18 TGTGCCAGCTCTCCAGCTTCGGCGAATGAGCAGTTCTTC CASSPASANEQFF
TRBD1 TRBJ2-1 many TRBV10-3 TGTGCCATCAGTGAGAAGGCAGGGGGCGCGGGTTACAATGAGCAGTTCTTC CAISEKAGGAGYNEQFF
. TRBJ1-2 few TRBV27 TGTGCCAGCAGCAGGGGATTAACTAACTATGGCTACACCTTC CASSRGLTNYGYTF
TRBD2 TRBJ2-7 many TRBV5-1 TGCGCCAGCAGCTTACCCCAACTAGCGGACTCCTACGAGCAGTACTTC CASSLPQLADSYEQYF
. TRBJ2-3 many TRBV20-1 TGCAGTGCTAGCGATGACGGCGGAGATACGCAGTATTTT CSASDDGGDTQYF
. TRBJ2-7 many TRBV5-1 TGCGCCAGCAGCTTGACGAGGGTTCGAGACGAGCAGTACTTC CASSLTRVRDEQYF
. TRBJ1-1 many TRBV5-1 TGCGCCAGCAGCAACAGGGTTGGAAGTGGGCAGGGGACTGAAGCTTTCTTT CASSNRVGSGQGTEAFF
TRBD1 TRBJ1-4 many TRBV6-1 TGTGCCAGCTCTGACAGGGCCGTTGAAAAACTGTTTTTT CASSDRAVEKLFF
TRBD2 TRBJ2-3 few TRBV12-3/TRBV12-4 TGTGCCAGCAGTTTTACTAGCGTTTCTGCCGATACGCAGTATTTT CASSFTSVSADTQYF
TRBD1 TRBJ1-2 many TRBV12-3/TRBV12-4 TGTGCCAGCAGTTTCCGACAGGGGGGATTTTATGGCTACACCTTC CASSFRQGGFYGYTF
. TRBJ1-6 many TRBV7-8 TGTGCCAGCAGCAGGGGTGGGGATAATTCACCCCTCCACTTT CASSRGGDNSPLHF
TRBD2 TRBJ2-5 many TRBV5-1 TGCGCCAGCAGCTTGGAAGGTAGCGGGGAAGAGACCCAGTACTTC CASSLEGSGEETQYF
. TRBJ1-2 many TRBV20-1 TGCAGTGCCGATCCGGGACGCGTCTATGGCTACACCTTC CSADPGRVYGYTF
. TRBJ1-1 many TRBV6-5 TGTGCCAGCAGTTACGGGGAGCTGAACACTGAAGCTTTCTTT CASSYGELNTEAFF
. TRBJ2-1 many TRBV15 . CATSRGLVAGGTGPFF
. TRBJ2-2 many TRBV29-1 TGCAGCGTTTACTTCGGACGTAGCACCGGGGAGCTGTTTTTT CSVYFGRSTGELFF
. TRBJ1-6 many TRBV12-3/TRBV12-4 TGTGCCAGCAGTTTGTTGGGGGGCTCACCCCTCCACTTT CASSLLGGSPLHF
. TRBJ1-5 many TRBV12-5 TGTGCTAGTGGTTCGGACCGGGACCGTCATCCGCCCCAGCATTTT CASGSDRDRHPPQHF
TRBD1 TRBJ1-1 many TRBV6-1 TGTGCCAGCAGGCTGACAGGGTTGAACACTGAAGCTTTCTTT CASRLTGLNTEAFF
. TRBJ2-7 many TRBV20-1 TGCAGTGCTGACCACAGGGCCGACTACGAGCAGTACTTC CSADHRADYEQYF
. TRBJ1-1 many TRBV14 TGTGCCAGCAGCCGACAGGCCATGAACACTGAAGCTTTCTTT CASSRQAMNTEAFF
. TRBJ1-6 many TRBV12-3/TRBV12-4 TGTGCCAGCAGTCCTCGTGACAGCTCCCGTAATTCACCCCTCCACTTT CASSPRDSSRNSPLHF
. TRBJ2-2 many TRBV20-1 TGCAGTGCTAGGCCAAACACCGGGGAGCTGTTTTTT CSARPNTGELFF
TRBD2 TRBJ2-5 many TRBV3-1 TGTGCCAGCAGCCGGACTAGCGGCCAAGAGACCCAGTACTTC CASSRTSGQETQYF
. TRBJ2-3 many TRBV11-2 TGTGCCAGCAGCCCAGGAGGGGCCAGGAGGCCAGATACGCAGTATTTT CASSPGGARRPDTQYF
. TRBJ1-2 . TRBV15 TGTGCCACCAGCAGAGACCGAGACCCTAACTATGGCTACACCTTC CATSRDRDPNYGYTF
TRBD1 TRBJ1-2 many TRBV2 TGTGCCAGCAGGGGATTGAGGACAGGGGTGGACTACACCTTC CASRGLRTGVDYTF
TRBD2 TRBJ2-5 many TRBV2 TGTGCCAGCAGGGGCGGGGGGTCCCAAGAGACCCAGTACTTC CASRGGGSQETQYF
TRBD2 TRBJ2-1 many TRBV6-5 TGTGCCAGCAGTTACTTTCTAGCGGGGGGGCCTACGTACAATGAGCAGTTCTTC CASSYFLAGGPTYNEQFF
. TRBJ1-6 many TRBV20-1 TGCAGTGCTAGAGAAGGGACAAATCGGCATTCACCCCTCCACTTT CSAREGTNRHSPLHF
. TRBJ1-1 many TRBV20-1 TGCAGTGCCAAGAAGAACACTGAAGCTTTCTTT CSAKKNTEAFF
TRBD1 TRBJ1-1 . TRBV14 TGTGCCAGCAGCCAGGGACAGGGTATGAACACTGAAGCTTTCTTT CASSQGQGMNTEAFF
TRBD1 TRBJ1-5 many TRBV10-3 TGTGCCATCAGTGATTGGGGACAGGGGGCGCGATTAGGTCAGCCCCAGCATTTT CAISDWGQGARLGQPQHF